This TCR beta chain was documented in a study of blood T cells in healthy people across ages. This clonotype was counted only a few times. This CDR3 contains 14 residues. Trimming cost V 2 bases and J 6 bases, with 15 bases left between them. Germline-derived CDR1 and CDR2 are SGDLS and YYNGEE. A sample-barcoded 5' primer and a J-beta primer mix were used in a second PCR of roughly 7 to 11 cycles. TCRdb independently ran MiXCR on the 5' RACE reads; one entry per CDR3 protein. Here the sample spans 750,000 to 1,000,000 distinct CDR3 sequences, 25% to 30% being singletons. This sample also belongs to another study, concerning T cells of mothers and their children. That work contributes: For the second PCR, the M1S primer put in sample barcodes and 2-4 random nucleotides.

V is TRBV9 and J is TRBJ2-7; D might be TRBD1 or TRBD2, each matching 5 bases. The TCR was taken from a woman between 40 and 55 years old in good health. Sequences were obtained from blood. The CDR3 is CASSVGTGRVEQYF. CDR3 DNA sequence: TGTGCCAGCAGCGTGGGGACGGGGCGCGTCGAGCAGTACTTC. The full variable domain, rest sourced from reference TRBV9 and TRBJ2-7, is DSGVTQTPKHLITATGQRVTLRCSPRSGDLSVYWYQQSLDQGLQFLIQYYNGEERAKGNILERFSAQQFPDLHSELNLSSLELGDSALYFCASSVGTGRVEQYFGPGTRLTVT.